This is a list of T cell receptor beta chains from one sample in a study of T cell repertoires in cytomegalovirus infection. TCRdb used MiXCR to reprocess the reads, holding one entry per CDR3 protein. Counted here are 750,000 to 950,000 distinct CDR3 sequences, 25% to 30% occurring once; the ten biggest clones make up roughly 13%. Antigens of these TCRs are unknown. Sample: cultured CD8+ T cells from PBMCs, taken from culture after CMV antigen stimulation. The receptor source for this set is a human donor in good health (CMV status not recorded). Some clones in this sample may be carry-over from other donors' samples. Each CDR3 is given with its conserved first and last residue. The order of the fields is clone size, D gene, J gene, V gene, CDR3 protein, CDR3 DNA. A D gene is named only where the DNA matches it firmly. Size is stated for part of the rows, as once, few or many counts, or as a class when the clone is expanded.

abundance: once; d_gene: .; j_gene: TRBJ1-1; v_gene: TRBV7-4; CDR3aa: CASSLNTGLETEAFF; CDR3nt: TGTGCCAGCAGCTTAAACACAGGGTTGGAGACTGAAGCTTTCTTT
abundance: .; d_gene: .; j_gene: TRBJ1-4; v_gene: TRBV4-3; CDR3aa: CASSQSGTGSYEKLFF; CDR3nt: TGCGCCAGCAGCCAGTCCGGAACAGGGAGTTATGAAAAACTGTTTTTT
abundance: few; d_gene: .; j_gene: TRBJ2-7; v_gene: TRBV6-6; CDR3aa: CASKLDPRYEQYF; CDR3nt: TGTGCCAGCAAACTAGACCCCAGATACGAGCAGTACTTC
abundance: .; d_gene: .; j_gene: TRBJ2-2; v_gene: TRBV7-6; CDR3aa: CASGLTGNTGELFF; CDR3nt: TGTGCCAGCGGGTTGACAGGGAACACCGGGGAGCTGTTTTTT
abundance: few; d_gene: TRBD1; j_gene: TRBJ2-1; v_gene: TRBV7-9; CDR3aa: CASSRTDRGHNEQFF; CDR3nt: TGTGCCAGCAGCCGGACGGACAGGGGACACAATGAGCAGTTCTTC
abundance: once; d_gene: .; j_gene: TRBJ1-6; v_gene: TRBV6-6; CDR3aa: CASSYSRYIGPLHF; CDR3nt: TGTGCCAGCAGTTATAGTAGATACATCGGACCCCTCCACTTT
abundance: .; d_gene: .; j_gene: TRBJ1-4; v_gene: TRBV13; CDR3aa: CASSSGVTNEKLFF; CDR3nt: TGTGCCAGCAGCTCGGGAGTAACTAATGAAAAACTGTTTTTT
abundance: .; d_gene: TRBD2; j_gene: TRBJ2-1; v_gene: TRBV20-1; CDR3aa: CSARAERGGQNEQFF; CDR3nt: TGCAGTGCTAGAGCCGAGCGGGGGGGCCAAAATGAGCAGTTCTTC
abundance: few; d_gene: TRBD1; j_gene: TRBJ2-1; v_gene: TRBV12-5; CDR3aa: CASGLRQGAGDEQFF; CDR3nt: TGTGCTAGTGGTTTGCGACAGGGGGCCGGGGATGAGCAGTTCTTC
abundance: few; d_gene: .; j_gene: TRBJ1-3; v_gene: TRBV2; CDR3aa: CASSEALRTAGVLSGNTIYF; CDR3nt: TGTGCCAGCAGTGAAGCTCTACGAACGGCAGGGGTCCTCTCTGGAAACACCATATATTTT
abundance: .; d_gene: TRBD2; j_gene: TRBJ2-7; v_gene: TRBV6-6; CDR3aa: CATSSGETYEQYF; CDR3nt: TGTGCCACTTCTAGCGGGGAGACCTACGAGCAGTACTTC
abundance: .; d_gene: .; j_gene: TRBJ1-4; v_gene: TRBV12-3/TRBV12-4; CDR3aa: CASSSWGVLFF; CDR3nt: TGTGCCAGCAGTTCTTGGGGGGTCCTGTTTTTT
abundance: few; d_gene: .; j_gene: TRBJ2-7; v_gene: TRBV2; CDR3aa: CASSQGWGRSSYEQYF; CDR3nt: TGTGCCAGCAGCCAAGGTTGGGGCAGGAGCTCCTACGAGCAGTACTTC
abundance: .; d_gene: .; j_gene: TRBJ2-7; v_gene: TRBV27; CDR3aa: CASSRLAGPSYEQYF; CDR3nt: TGTGCCAGCAGCAGACTGGCGGGGCCCTCCTACGAGCAGTACTTC
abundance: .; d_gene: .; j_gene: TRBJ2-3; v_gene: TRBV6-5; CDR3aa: CASSYGKGDTQYF; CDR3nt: TGTGCCAGCAGTTACGGAAAGGGGGATACGCAGTATTTT
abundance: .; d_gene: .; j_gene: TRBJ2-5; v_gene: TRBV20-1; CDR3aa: CSARTARYQETQYF; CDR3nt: TGCAGTGCTAGAACAGCCAGGTACCAAGAGACCCAGTACTTC
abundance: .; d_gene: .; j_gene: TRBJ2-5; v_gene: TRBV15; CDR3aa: CAIQWTRGGVQETQYF; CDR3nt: TGTGCCATCCAATGGACGAGAGGCGGGGTCCAAGAGACCCAGTACTTC
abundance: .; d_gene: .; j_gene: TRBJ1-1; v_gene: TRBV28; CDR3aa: CASSLRPACLEAFF; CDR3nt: TGTGCCAGCAGTTTACGCCCAGCCTGTCTTGAAGCTTTCTTT
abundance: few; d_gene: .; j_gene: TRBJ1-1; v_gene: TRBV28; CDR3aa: CASSLFVLLDGLNTEAFF; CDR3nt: TGTGCCAGCAGTTTATTTGTCCTATTGGACGGATTGAACACTGAAGCTTTCTTT
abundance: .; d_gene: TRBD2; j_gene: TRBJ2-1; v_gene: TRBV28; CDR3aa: CASSGSAGGAENLYNEQFF; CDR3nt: TGTGCCAGCAGTGGGTCTGCCGGGGGGGCGGAGAACCTCTACAATGAGCAGTTCTTC
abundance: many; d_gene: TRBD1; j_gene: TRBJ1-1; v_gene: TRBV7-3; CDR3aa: CASSRRGRGMNTEAFF; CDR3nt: TGTGCCAGCAGCCGAAGGGGGCGAGGGATGAACACTGAAGCTTTCTTT